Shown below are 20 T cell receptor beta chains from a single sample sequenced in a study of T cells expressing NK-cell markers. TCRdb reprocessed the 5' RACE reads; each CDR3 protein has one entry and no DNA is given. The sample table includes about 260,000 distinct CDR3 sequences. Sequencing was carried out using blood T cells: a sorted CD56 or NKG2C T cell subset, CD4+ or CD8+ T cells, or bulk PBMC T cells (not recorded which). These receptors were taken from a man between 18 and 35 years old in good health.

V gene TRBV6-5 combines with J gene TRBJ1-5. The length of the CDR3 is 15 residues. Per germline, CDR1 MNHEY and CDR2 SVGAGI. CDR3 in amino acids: CASSYTAGRNQPQHF.

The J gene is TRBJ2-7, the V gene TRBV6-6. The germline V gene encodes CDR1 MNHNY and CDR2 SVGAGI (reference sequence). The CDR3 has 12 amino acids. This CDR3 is CASSYQLGEQYF.

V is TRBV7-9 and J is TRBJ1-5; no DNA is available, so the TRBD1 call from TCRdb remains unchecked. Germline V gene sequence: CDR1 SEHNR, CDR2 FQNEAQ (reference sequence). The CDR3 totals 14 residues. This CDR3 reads CASSSSGQVRPQHF.

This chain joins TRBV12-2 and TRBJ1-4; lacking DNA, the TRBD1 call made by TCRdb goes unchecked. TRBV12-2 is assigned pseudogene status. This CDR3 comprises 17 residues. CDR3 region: CASRCPGPQFRGTKLFF.

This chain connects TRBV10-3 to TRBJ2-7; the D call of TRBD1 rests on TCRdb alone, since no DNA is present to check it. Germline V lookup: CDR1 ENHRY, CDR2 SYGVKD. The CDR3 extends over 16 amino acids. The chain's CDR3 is CAISESGGDGSYEQYF.

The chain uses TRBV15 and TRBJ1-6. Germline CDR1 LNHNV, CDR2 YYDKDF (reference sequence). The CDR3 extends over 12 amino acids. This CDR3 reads CATRTGNSPLHF.

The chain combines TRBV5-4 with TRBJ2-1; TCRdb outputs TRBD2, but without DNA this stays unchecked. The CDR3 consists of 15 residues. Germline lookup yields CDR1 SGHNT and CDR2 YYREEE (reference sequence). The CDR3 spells CASSSPGLAGLGEFF.

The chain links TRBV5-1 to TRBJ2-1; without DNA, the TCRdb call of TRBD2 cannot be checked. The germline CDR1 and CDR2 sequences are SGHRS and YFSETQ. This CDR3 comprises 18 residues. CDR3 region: CASSLASGSTVSYNEQFF. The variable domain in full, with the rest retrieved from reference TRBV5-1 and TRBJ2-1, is KAGVTQTPRYLIKTRGQQVTLSCSPISGHRSVSWYQQTPGQGLQFLFEYFSETQRNKGNFPGRFSGRQFSNSRSEMNVSTLELGDSALYLCASSLASGSTVSYNEQFFGPGTRLTVL.

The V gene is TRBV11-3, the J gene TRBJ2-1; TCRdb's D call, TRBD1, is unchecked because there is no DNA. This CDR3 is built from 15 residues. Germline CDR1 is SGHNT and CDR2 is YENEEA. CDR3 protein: CASSFELAGPGEQFF. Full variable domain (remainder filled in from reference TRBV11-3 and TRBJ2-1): EAGVVQSPRYKIIEKKQPVAFWCNPISGHNTLYWYLQNLGQGPELLIRYENEEAVDDSQLPKDRFSAERLKGVDSTLKIQPAELGDSAVYLCASSFELAGPGEQFFGPGTRLTVL.

The CDR3 protein is CASSQVGTSAYNEQFF. The J gene is TRBJ2-1, the V gene TRBV4-2; TCRdb outputs TRBD2, but without DNA this stays unchecked. Germline values: CDR1 LGHNA, CDR2 YNFKEQ. The CDR3 is made up of 16 amino acids.

CDR3: CSVGTPYGYTF. The chain recombines TRBV29-1 with TRBJ1-2; the D call of TRBD1 rests on TCRdb alone, since no DNA is present to check it. Germline V gene data show CDR1 as SQVTM and CDR2 as ANQGSEA. CDR3 length: 11 residues.

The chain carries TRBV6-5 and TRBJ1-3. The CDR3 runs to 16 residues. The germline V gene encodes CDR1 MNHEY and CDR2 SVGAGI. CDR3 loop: CASSYSGQTSGNTIYF.

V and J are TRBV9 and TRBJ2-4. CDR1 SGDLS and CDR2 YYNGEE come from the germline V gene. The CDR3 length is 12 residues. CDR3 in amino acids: CASSVETNIQYF.

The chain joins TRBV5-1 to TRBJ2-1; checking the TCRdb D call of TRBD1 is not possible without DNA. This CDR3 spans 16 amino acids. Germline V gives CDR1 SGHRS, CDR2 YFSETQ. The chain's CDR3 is CASSSGAIRSYNEQFF.

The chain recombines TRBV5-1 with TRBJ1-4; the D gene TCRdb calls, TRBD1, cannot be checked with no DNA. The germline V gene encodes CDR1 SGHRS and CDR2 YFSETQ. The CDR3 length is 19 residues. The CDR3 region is CASSLGRAGTNRNGEKLFF.

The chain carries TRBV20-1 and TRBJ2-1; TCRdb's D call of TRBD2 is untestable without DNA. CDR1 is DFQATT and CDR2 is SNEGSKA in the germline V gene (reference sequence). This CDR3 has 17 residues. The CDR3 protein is CSARDGGGSFSYNEQFF.

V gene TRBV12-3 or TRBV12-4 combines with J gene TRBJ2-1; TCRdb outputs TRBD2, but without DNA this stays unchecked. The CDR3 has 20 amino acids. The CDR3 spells CASRRRRLGLAGGHTNEQFF.

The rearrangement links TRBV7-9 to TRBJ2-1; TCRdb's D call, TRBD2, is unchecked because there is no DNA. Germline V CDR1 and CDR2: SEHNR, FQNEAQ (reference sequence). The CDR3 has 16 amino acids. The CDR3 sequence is CASSLVLAYVGDEQFF.

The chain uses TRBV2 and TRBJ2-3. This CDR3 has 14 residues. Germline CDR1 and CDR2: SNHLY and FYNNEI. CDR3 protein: CATASSSGTDTQYF. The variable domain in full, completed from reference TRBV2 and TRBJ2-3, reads EPEVTQTPSHQVTQMGQEVILRCVPISNHLYFYWYRQILGQKVEFLVSFYNNEISEKSEIFDDQFSVERPDGSNFTLKIRSTKLEDSAMYFCATASSSGTDTQYFGPGTRLTVL.

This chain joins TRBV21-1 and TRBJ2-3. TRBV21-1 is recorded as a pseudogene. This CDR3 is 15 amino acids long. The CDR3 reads CASSKAALSGDTQYF.